These 29 T cell receptor beta chains originate from one sample sequenced in a study of CD8 T cells in ankylosing spondylitis (TCRdb year 2017). What these receptors recognize is not known. Overall study outcomes, separate from this receptor: Blood from ankylosing spondylitis patients appeared to be characterized by a TCR beta motif made up of under ten highly homologous amino acid variants.

The library was prepared using 5' RACE. The sample was run on an Illumina HiSeq 2500. TCRdb reworked the public reads: Q25 trimming with fastp, MiXCR clone assembly, productive beta chains retained. A single entry per CDR3 protein holds the most common genes and DNA from its merged rows. The sample table records more than 600,000 distinct CDR3 sequences; around 20% of these occur just once. Of the sample, around 20% falls within the top ten clones. Sequencing was performed on blood, either unsorted or a sorted T cell fraction (not recorded which). These receptors were taken from a male donor with ankylosing spondylitis.

The chain is built from TRBV4-3 and TRBJ1-6; TRBD1 aligns across 9 bases. Germline CDR1 LGHNA, CDR2 YSLEER. The V segment lost 4 bases and the J segment 9 bases; nucleotides outside the gene matches: 7. The CDR3 covers 15 residues. In nucleotides, the CDR3 is TGCGCCAGCAGCCCGGACAGGGGTTCGGGTTCACCCCTCCACTTT. This gives the protein CASSPDRGSGSPLHF.

In this sample, this clonotype turned up a few times. The rearrangement uses TRBV3-1 and TRBJ2-5; 10 bases agree with TRBD1. The trim removed 8 bases at V and 7 bases at J, leaving 7 bases unmatched. Germline V gene sequence: CDR1 LGHDT, CDR2 YNNKEL (reference sequence). The CDR3 length is 13 residues. The CDR3 nucleotides read TGTGCCAGCTGGCGACAGGGGGCGGGGACCCAGTACTTC. This gives the protein CASWRQGAGTQYF.

The chain uses TRBV27 and TRBJ2-7; no definite D call. CDR1 MNHEY and CDR2 SMNVEV come from the germline V gene (reference sequence). This CDR3 has 13 amino acids. Trimming removed 3 bases at V and 1 base at J, with 7 bases between. CDR3 in DNA: TGTGCCAGCAGTTTGTTCAAATCCTACGAGCAGTACTTC. Translation gives CASSLFKSYEQYF.

This clonotype was recorded at least ten times. V and J are TRBV29-1 and TRBJ1-2, with TRBD1 as a possible D gene (5 bases). With 7 bases removed from V and 4 bases from J, the gap between germline ends came to 16 bases. The CDR3 sequence is 13 residues long. Germline CDR1 is SQVTM and CDR2 is ANQGSEA. In DNA, the CDR3 is TGCAGCGGATTCACGGGGGTTGGCTATGGCTACACCTTC. Protein product: CSGFTGVGYGYTF. Full variable domain (rest looked up from reference TRBV29-1 and TRBJ1-2): SAVISQKPSRDICQRGTSLTIQCQVDSQVTMMFWYRQQPGQSLTLIATANQGSEATYESGFVIDKFPISRPNLTFSTLTVSNMSPEDSSIYLCSGFTGVGYGYTFGSGTRLTVV.

This clonotype was counted only a few times. CDR3 bases: TGTGCCAGCAGCCAAGAGACCCACTGGGGAGAGACCCAGTACTTC. This sequence encodes CASSQETHWGETQYF. The chain couples TRBV3-1 to TRBJ2-5; D unclear. The germline V and J ends were trimmed by 0 bases and 4 bases, with 12 bases remaining between them. CDR1 is LGHDT, CDR2 YNNKEL, per germline (reference sequence). The CDR3 covers 15 residues.

The chain employs TRBV7-2 and TRBJ1-1; D is ambiguous. CDR3 length: 17 amino acids. Trimming took 1 base from V and 1 from J, leaving 16 bases between them. The germline gives CDR1 SGHTA, CDR2 FQGNSA. For the CDR3, the DNA is TGTGCCAGCAGCTTAGTCGGCAGCCAATCCAGGAACACTGAAGCTTTCTTT. It specifies CASSLVGSQSRNTEAFF.

This clonotype was observed a handful of times. V is TRBV20-1 and J is TRBJ2-7, with D unresolved. The germline gives CDR1 DFQATT, CDR2 SNEGSKA (reference sequence). The germline V and J ends were trimmed by 0 bases and 2 bases, with 14 bases remaining between them. The CDR3 length is 15 residues. CDR3: CSARDWTSPAYEQYF. CDR3 nucleotide sequence: TGCAGTGCTAGAGATTGGACCTCACCGGCCTACGAGCAGTACTTC.

This clonotype has more than one count but fewer than ten. The chain links TRBV4-1 to TRBJ2-4; D call uncertain. The CDR3 is 12 residues long. The germline gives CDR1 MGHRA, CDR2 YSYEKL. V lost 4 bases and J 5 bases, leaving 6 bases between the germline ends. Written as DNA, the CDR3 is TGCGCCAGCAGCCCCTACGAAAACATTCAGTACTTC. This encodes CASSPYENIQYF.

This clonotype was found a few times. The genes are TRBV12-3 or TRBV12-4 and TRBJ1-1; D gene uncertain. CDR3 length equals 14 residues. Deletions cut 6 bases from V and 1 base from J, with 12 bases between. The CDR3 DNA reads as TGTGCCAGCAGACCCGGACCGCCGAACACTGAAGCTTTCTTT. This encodes CASRPGPPNTEAFF.

CDR3 protein: CAISDAQGEGYTF. CDR3 coding DNA: TGTGCCATCAGTGACGCCCAGGGGGAGGGCTACACCTTC. The chain joins TRBV10-3 to TRBJ1-2, with 7 positions matching TRBD1. Germline trimming cut 3 bases from V and 8 bases from J; bases unmatched to any gene: 6. Germline CDR1 reads ENHRY; CDR2 reads SYGVKD. This CDR3 has 13 amino acids.

The V gene is TRBV12-5, the J gene TRBJ2-5; 7 bases are a match to TRBD2. Germline V gene sequence: CDR1 LGHNT, CDR2 FRNRAP. V was pared by 2 bases and J by 4 bases, with 7 bases of the junction left unmatched. This CDR3 has 15 amino acids. The CDR3 nucleotides read TGTGCTAGTGGTTTGCCCCTCGGGGGGAGAGAGACCCAGTACTTC. Encoded protein: CASGLPLGGRETQYF.

CDR3 DNA sequence: TGCAGTGCAGAGAGACCGGGACAGACCTACGAGCAGTACTTC. This encodes CSAERPGQTYEQYF. The chain carries TRBV20-1 and TRBJ2-7; TRBD1 matches 7 bases. The CDR3 contains 14 residues. V gave up 6 bases and J gave up 2 bases; unmatched junction bases: 10. The germline V gene has CDR1 DFQATT and CDR2 SNEGSKA (reference sequence).

This clonotype was detected a few times. The rearrangement links TRBV20-1 to TRBJ1-3; 8 bases fit TRBD1. The CDR3 has 15 amino acids. The junction had 7 bases not matched to a gene; V was cut back by 3 bases and J by 3 bases. Germline values: CDR1 DFQATT, CDR2 SNEGSKA (reference sequence). The CDR3, as DNA: TGCAGTGCTAGTCCTCCCGGGACAGGTGGAAACACCATATATTTT. It translates to CSASPPGTGGNTIYF.

The J gene is TRBJ1-2, the V gene TRBV6-1; D remains unclear. The V and J ends lost 5 bases and 7 bases respectively, with 11 bases between them. CDR1 and CDR2 from the germline V gene are MNHNS and SASEGT. The CDR3 is made up of 12 amino acids. CDR3 residues: CASSSLSVGYTF. The CDR3 region has the DNA TGTGCCAGCAGTTCCTTATCGGTTGGCTACACCTTC.

This sequence joins TRBV6-5 and TRBJ1-6; D not resolved. This CDR3 has 14 residues. V was trimmed by 5 bases and J by 7 bases, leaving 12 bases between them. CDR1 is MNHEY, CDR2 SVGAGI, per germline. The CDR3 DNA sequence: TGTGCCAGCAGTACTAGAAGGAGCAATTCACCCCTCCACTTT. Residues: CASSTRRSNSPLHF.

CDR3 sequence reads: CAWSGDTSYEQYF. DNA for the CDR3: TGTGCCTGGAGCGGGGACACTTCCTACGAGCAGTACTTC. V usage is TRBV30 and J usage is TRBJ2-7; TRBD1 is a possible D gene (6 bases). CDR1 is GTSNPN, CDR2 SVGIG, per germline (reference sequence). The V end was cut by 3 bases, the J end by 1 base, with 10 bases between. There are 13 residues in the CDR3.

The chain couples TRBV20-1 to TRBJ1-2; 7 bases are shared with TRBD1. The junction had 18 bases not matched to a gene; V was cut back by 5 bases and J by 6 bases. The CDR3 is 16 residues long. CDR1 is DFQATT, CDR2 SNEGSKA, per germline (reference sequence). CDR3 DNA: TGCAGTGCTGGGCTGAGAAGGGACAGCGACCGCCATGGCTACACCTTC. The encoded protein is CSAGLRRDSDRHGYTF.

This clonotype occurred a few times. The rearrangement joins TRBV12-3 or TRBV12-4 to TRBJ2-3; D remains ambiguous. V was trimmed by 5 bases and J by 7 bases, leaving 13 bases between them. The CDR3 extends over 13 amino acids. This CDR3 reads CASSDSVWYTQYF. The CDR3 nucleotides read TGTGCCAGCAGTGACTCGGTCTGGTATACGCAGTATTTT.

The V gene is TRBV5-1, the J gene TRBJ2-1; 7 nucleotides line up with TRBD2. The CDR3 consists of 17 residues. V gave up 0 bases and J gave up 2 bases; unmatched junction bases: 8. Germline CDR1 SGHRS, CDR2 YFSETQ. The CDR3 DNA reads TGCGCCAGCAGCTTGGTTTTCCTAGCGGAAACCTACAATGAGCAGTTCTTC. Its translation: CASSLVFLAETYNEQFF.

The chain has TRBV3-1 and TRBJ1-2, with D possibly matching TRBD1 (5 bases). Trimming took off 0 bases at V and 8 bases at J, with 16 bases between the two ends. The germline gives CDR1 LGHDT, CDR2 YNNKEL (reference sequence). This CDR3 contains 15 residues. The CDR3 bases are TGTGCCAGCAGCCAAGATCCAGGATCGGGACGAGGCTACACCTTC. Protein: CASSQDPGSGRGYTF.

This clonotype showed up just a few times. The CDR3 DNA sequence: TGCAGCGTTGAAGGGGCGGAGGAGGGCTACACCTTC. This sequence encodes CSVEGAEEGYTF. The V call is TRBV29-1, the J call TRBJ1-2; no firm D call. CDR3 length equals 12 residues. Looked up from germline, CDR1 is SQVTM and CDR2 is ANQGSEA. Trimming left V 1 base short and J 8 bases short, with 11 bases between.

The chain combines TRBV27 with TRBJ1-1, with 8 bases lining up with TRBD1. Germline V lookup: CDR1 MNHEY, CDR2 SMNVEV (reference sequence). This CDR3 comprises 15 residues. With 4 bases clipped from V and 4 bases from J, the junction kept 8 bases outside the gene matches. CDR3 sequence: CASSWDRPPVTEAFF. For the CDR3, the DNA is TGTGCCAGCAGTTGGGACAGGCCCCCGGTCACTGAAGCTTTCTTT.

This clonotype came up a few times. The CDR3 nucleotides are TGTGCCAGCAGCCATATAGGGGGGTTGAACACTGAAGCTTTCTTT. Translation gives CASSHIGGLNTEAFF. V usage is TRBV3-1 and J usage is TRBJ1-1; TRBD1 is a possible D gene (6 bases). V was pared by 3 bases and J by 0 bases, with 11 bases between. The length of the CDR3 is 15 residues. CDR1 LGHDT and CDR2 YNNKEL come from the germline V gene (reference sequence).

This sequence joins TRBV11-2 and TRBJ1-1, with TRBD1 matching 7 bases. J was trimmed by 0 bases and V by 5 bases; bases with no gene match: 6. The CDR3 spans 15 residues. From germline, CDR1 is SGHAT and CDR2 FQNNGV. The CDR3 region is CASSPTGQMNTEAFF. CDR3 in DNA: TGTGCCAGCAGCCCGACGGGACAGATGAACACTGAAGCTTTCTTT.

This rearrangement joins TRBV30 to TRBJ1-5; no reliable D call. CDR3 length: 13 amino acids. V lost 0 bases to trimming and J lost 2 bases, with 5 bases between them. The germline V gene has CDR1 GTSNPN and CDR2 SVGIG (reference sequence). The CDR3 is CAWSVTGNQPQHF. The CDR3 DNA is TGTGCCTGGAGTGTGACGGGCAATCAGCCCCAGCATTTT.

Only a few counts were recorded for this clonotype. The chain links TRBV25-1 to TRBJ1-2; D possibly corresponds to TRBD1 (6 bases). V was trimmed by 3 bases and J by 6 bases, leaving 20 bases between them. Per germline, CDR1 MGHDK and CDR2 SYGVNS. This CDR3 is 16 amino acids long. This CDR3 reads CASSEGGRKGMDGYTF. The CDR3 DNA sequence: TGTGCCAGCAGTGAGGGGGGGCGAAAGGGGATGGATGGCTACACCTTC.

This clonotype has a handful of counts. V is TRBV4-1 and J is TRBJ1-5, with D maybe TRBD1 (6 bases). V was shortened by 3 bases and J by 1 base, with 10 bases between the two germline ends. The CDR3 is made up of 15 amino acids. The V gene's germline CDR1 is MGHRA and CDR2 YSYEKL. The CDR3 protein is CASSQGTGSNQPQHF. The CDR3 coding sequence is TGCGCCAGCAGCCAGGGAACAGGGAGCAATCAGCCCCAGCATTTT.

The V call is TRBV5-1, the J call TRBJ1-1; D gene ambiguous. The germline V and J ends were trimmed by 2 bases and 1 base, with 6 bases remaining between them. This CDR3 is built from 13 residues. CDR1 is SGHRS and CDR2 is YFSETQ in the germline V gene. The CDR3 region is CASSFSQNTEAFF. CDR3 coding DNA: TGCGCCAGCAGCTTTTCCCAGAACACTGAAGCTTTCTTT.

This clonotype was counted only a few times. CDR3: CASSTSRRMTLYNEQFF. The DNA for the CDR3 is TGTGCCAGCAGCACCTCCAGACGTATGACCCTCTACAATGAGCAGTTCTTC. This chain uses TRBV7-9 with TRBJ2-1; D not certain. The V gene's germline CDR1 is SEHNR and CDR2 FQNEAQ (reference sequence). This CDR3 comprises 17 residues. Trimming cost V 5 bases and J 3 bases, with 20 bases left between them. The entire variable domain, with the rest obtained from reference TRBV7-9 and TRBJ2-1, is as follows: DTGVSQNPRHKITKRGQNVTFRCDPISEHNRLYWYRQTLGQGPEFLTYFQNEAQLEKSRLLSDRFSAERPKGSFSTLEIQRTEQGDSAMYLCASSTSRRMTLYNEQFFGPGTRLTVL.